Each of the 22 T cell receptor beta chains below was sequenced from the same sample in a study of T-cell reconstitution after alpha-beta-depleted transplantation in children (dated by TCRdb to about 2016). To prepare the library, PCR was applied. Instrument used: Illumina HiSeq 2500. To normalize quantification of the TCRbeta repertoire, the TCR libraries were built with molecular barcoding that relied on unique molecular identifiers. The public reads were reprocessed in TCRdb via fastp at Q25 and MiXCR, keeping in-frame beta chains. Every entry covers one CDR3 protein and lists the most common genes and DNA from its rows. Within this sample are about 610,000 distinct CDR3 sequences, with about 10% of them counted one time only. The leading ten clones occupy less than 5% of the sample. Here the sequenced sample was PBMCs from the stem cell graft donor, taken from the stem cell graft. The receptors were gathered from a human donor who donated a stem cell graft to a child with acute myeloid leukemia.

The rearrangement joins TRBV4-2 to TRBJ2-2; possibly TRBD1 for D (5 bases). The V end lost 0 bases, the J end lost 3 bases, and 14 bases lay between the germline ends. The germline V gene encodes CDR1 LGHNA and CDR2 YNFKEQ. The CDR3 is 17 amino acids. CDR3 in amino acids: CASSQDNSQGDTGELFF. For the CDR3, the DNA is TGTGCCAGCAGCCAAGATAATAGTCAGGGCGACACCGGGGAGCTGTTTTTT.

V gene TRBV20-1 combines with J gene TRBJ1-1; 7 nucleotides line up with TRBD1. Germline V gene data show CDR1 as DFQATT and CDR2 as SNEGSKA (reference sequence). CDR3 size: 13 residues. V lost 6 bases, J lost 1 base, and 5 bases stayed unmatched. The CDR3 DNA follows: TGCAGTGCGGATACAGGGGAGAACACTGAAGCTTTCTTT. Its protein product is CSADTGENTEAFF.

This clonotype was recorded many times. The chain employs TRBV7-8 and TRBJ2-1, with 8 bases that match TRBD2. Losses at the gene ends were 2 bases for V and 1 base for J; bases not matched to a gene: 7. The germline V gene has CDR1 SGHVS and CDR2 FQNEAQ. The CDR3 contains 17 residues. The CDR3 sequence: CASSLRPAGESYNEQFF. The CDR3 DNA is TGTGCCAGCAGCTTAAGACCAGCGGGAGAGTCCTACAATGAGCAGTTCTTC.

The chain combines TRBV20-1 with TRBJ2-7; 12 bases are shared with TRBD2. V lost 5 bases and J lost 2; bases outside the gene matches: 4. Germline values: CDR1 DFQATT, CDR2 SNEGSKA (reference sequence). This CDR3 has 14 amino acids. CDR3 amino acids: CSASSGRGPYEQYF. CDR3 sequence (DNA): TGCAGTGCTTCTAGCGGGAGGGGACCCTACGAGCAGTACTTC.

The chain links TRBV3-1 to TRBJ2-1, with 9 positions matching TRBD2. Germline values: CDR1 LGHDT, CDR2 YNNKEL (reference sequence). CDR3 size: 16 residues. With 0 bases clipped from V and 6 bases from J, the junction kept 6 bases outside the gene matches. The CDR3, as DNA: TGTGCCAGCAGCCAAGAAATGGCGGGAGGGACCAATGAGCAGTTCTTC. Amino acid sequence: CASSQEMAGGTNEQFF.

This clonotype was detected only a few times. The CDR3 loop is CASSTHRGPYEQYF. As DNA, the CDR3 is TGTGCCAGCAGCACCCACAGGGGCCCCTACGAGCAGTACTTC. The chain recombines TRBV7-2 with TRBJ2-7; 7 nucleotides line up with TRBD1. This CDR3 has 14 residues. CDR1 is SGHTA, CDR2 FQGNSA, per germline. After removal of 5 bases from V and 2 bases from J, the junction contained 6 bases not matched to a gene.

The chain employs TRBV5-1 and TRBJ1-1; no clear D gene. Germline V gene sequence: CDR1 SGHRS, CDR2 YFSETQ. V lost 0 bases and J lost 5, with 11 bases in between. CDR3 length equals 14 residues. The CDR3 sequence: CASSLEWKATEAFF. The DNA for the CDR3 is TGCGCCAGCAGCTTGGAATGGAAGGCAACTGAAGCTTTCTTT.

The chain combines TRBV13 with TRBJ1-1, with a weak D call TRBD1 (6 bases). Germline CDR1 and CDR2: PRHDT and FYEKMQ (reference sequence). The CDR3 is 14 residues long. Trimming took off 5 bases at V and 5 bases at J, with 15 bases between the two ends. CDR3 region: CASSLQGRRTEAFF. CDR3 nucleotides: TGTGCCAGCAGCCTGCAGGGGAGGAGGACTGAAGCTTTCTTT.

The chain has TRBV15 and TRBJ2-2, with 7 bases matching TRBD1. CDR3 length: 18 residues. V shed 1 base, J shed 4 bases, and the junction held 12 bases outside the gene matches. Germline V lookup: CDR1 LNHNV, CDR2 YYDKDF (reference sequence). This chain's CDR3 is CATSRGPRGPTSTGELFF. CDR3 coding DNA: TGTGCCACCAGCAGAGGCCCGAGGGGGCCAACAAGCACCGGGGAGCTGTTTTTT. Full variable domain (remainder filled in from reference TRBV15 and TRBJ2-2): DAMVIQNPRYQVTQFGKPVTLSCSQTLNHNVMYWYQQKSSQAPKLLFHYYDKDFNNEADTPDNFQSRRPNTSFCFLDIRSPGLGDTAMYLCATSRGPRGPTSTGELFFGEGSRLTVL.

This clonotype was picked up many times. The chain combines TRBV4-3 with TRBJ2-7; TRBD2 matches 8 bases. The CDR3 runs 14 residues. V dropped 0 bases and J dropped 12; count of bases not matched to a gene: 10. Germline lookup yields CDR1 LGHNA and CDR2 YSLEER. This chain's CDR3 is CASSQDLAPGGRYF. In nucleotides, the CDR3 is TGCGCCAGCAGCCAAGATCTAGCCCCGGGGGGGCGGTACTTC.

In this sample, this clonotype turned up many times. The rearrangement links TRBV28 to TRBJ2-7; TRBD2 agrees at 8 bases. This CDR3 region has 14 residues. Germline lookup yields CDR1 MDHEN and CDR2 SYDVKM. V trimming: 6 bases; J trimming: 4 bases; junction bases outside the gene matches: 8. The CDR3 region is CASRQAGESYEQYF. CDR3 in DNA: TGTGCCAGCAGACAAGCGGGAGAGTCATACGAGCAGTACTTC. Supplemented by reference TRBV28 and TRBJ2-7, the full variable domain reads DVKVTQSSRYLVKRTGEKVFLECVQDMDHENMFWYRQDPGLGLRLIYFSYDVKMKEKGDIPEGYSVSREKKERFSLILESASTNQTSMYLCASRQAGESYEQYFGPGTRLTVT.

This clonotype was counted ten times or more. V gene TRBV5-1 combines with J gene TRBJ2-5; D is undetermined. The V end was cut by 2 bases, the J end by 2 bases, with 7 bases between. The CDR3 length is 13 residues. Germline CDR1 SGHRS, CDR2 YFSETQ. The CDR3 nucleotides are TGCGCCAGCAGCTTCAGGTTGCAAGAGACCCAGTACTTC. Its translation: CASSFRLQETQYF.

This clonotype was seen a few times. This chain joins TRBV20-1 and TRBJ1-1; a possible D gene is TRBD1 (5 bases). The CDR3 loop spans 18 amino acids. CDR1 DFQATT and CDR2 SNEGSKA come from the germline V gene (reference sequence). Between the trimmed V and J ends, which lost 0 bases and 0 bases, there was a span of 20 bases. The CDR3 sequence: CSARDRVRSGLMNTEAFF. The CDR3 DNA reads TGCAGTGCTAGAGATCGGGTTAGGTCAGGGCTTATGAACACTGAAGCTTTCTTT.

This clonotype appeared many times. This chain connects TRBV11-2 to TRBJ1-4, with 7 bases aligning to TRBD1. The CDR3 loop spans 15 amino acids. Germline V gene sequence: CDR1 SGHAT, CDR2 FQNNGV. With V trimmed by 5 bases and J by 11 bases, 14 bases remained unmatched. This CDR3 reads CASSPSNRGRMKLFF. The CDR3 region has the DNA TGTGCCAGCAGCCCCTCAAACAGGGGTCGCATGAAACTGTTTTTT. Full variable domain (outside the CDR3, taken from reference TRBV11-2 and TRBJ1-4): EAGVAQSPRYKIIEKRQSVAFWCNPISGHATLYWYQQILGQGPKLLIQFQNNGVVDDSQLPKDRFSAERLKGVDSTLKIQPAKLEDSAVYLCASSPSNRGRMKLFFGSGTQLSVL.

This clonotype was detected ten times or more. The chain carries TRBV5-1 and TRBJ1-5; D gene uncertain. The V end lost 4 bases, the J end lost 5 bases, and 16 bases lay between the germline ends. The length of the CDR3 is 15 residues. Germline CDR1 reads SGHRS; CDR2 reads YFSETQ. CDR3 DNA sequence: TGCGCCAGCAGCCCGAATGTCGGTGGGGATCAGCCCCAGCATTTT. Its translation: CASSPNVGGDQPQHF.

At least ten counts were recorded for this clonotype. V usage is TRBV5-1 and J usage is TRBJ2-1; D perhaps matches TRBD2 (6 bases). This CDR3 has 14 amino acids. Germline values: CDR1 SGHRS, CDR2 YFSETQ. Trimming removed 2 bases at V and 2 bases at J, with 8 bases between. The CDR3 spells CASSFRGTYNEQFF. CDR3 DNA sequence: TGCGCCAGCAGCTTTCGCGGGACCTACAATGAGCAGTTCTTC.

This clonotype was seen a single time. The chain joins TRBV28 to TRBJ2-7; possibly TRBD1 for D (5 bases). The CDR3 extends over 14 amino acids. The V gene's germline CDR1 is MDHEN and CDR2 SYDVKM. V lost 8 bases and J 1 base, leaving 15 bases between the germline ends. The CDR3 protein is CASAFLTDSYEQYF. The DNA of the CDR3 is TGTGCCAGCGCCTTTTTGACAGATTCCTACGAGCAGTACTTC.

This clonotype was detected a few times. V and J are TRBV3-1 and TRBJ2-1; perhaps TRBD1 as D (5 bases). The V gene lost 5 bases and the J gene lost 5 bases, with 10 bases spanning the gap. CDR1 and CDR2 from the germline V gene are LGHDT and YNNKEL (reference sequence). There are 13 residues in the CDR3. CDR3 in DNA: TGTGCCAGCAGCTTCAGGGCAAACAATGAGCAGTTCTTC. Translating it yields CASSFRANNEQFF.

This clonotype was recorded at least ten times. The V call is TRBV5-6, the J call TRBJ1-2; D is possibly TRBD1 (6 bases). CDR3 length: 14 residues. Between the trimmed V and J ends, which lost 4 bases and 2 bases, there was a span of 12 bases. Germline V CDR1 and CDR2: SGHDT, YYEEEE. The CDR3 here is CASSLKGVNYGYTF. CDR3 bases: TGTGCCAGCAGCCTGAAGGGGGTCAACTATGGCTACACCTTC.

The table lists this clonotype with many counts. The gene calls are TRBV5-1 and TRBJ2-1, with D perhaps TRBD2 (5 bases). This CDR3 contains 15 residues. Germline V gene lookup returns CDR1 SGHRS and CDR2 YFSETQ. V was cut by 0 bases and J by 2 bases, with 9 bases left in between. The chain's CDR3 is CASSLGGLTYNEQFF. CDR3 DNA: TGCGCCAGCAGCTTGGGCGGGTTGACCTACAATGAGCAGTTCTTC. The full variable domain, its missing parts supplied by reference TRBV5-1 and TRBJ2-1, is KAGVTQTPRYLIKTRGQQVTLSCSPISGHRSVSWYQQTPGQGLQFLFEYFSETQRNKGNFPGRFSGRQFSNSRSEMNVSTLELGDSALYLCASSLGGLTYNEQFFGPGTRLTVL.

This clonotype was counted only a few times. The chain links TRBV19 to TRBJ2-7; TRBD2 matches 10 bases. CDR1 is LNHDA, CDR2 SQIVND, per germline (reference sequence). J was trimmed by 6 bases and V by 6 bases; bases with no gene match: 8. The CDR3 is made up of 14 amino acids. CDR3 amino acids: CASSPLAGEGEQYF. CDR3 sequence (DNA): TGTGCCAGTAGCCCCCTAGCGGGAGAGGGCGAGCAGTACTTC.

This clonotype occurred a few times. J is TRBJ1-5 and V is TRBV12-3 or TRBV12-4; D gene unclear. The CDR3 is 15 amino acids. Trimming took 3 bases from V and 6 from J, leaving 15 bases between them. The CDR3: CASSLRRTDGQPQHF. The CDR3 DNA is TGTGCCAGCAGTTTGAGGCGGACGGACGGTCAGCCCCAGCATTTT.